What follows describes a single T cell receptor beta chain. Assay: immunoSEQ multiplex PCR; the TCRdb copy retains only in-frame clones and omits some. The repertoire holds about 200,000 clones, with roughly 81% as singletons. This entry belongs to a study of blood T cell repertoires in COVID-19. Study-level background: PBMCs, B-cell-depleted T cells, or T cells were the source of the cDNA or gDNA that made up the material.

The CDR3 is 14 residues long. The ends were cut back, 4 bases at V and 9 bases at J, with 14 bases in the middle. From germline, CDR1 is SGDLS and CDR2 YYNGEE. This TCR was recovered from a woman older than 75 with acute or convalescent COVID-19. The specimen sequenced was peripheral blood. The V gene is TRBV9, the J gene TRBJ1-6; no clear D gene. This chain's CDR3 is CASSRSYLLSPLHF. The CDR3 nucleotides read TGTGCCAGCAGCCGTTCCTACCTACTTTCACCCCTCCACTTT.